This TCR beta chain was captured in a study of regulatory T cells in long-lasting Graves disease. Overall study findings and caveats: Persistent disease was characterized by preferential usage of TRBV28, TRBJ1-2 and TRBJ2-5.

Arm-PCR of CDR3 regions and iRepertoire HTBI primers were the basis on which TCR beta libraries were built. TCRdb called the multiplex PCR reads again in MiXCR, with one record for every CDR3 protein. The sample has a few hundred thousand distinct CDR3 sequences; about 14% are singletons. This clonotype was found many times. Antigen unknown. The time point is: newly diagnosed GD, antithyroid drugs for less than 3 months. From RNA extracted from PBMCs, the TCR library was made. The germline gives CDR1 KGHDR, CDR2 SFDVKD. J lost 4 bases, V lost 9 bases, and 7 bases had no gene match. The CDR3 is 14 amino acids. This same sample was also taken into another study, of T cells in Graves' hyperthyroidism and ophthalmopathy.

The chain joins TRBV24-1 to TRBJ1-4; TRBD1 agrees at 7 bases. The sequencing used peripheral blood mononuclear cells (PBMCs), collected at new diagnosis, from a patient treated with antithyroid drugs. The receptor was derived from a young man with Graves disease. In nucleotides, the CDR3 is TGTGCCACCGCGGGACAGCCCAATAATGAAAAACTGTTTTTT. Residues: CATAGQPNNEKLFF.